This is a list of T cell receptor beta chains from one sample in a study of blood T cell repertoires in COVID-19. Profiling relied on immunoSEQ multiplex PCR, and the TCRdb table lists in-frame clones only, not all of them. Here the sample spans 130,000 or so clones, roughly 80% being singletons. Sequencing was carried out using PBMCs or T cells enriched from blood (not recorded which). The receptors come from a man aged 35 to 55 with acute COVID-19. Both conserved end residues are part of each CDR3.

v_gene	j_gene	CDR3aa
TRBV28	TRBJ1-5	CASSPPTGFGNQPQHF
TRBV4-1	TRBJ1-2	CASSQDQERIHGYTF
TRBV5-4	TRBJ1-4	CASSVGQGNEKLFF
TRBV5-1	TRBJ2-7	CASGRGGTAYEQYF
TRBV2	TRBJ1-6	CASSAGTYNSPLHF
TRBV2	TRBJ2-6	CASSPGQSSGANVLTF
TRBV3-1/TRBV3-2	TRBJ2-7	CASSPRHGDYEQYF
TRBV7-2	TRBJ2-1	CASSSLLAGEGEQFF
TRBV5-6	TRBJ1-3	CASSLLRASGNTIYF
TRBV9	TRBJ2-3	CASSPIGESTDTQYF
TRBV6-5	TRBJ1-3	CASMSFSGNTIYF
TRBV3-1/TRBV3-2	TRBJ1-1	CASSLNTGGTEAFF
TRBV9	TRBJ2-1	CASSVAGGRNEQFF
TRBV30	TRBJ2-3	CAWSVGGQGTQYF
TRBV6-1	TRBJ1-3	CASSEEHLSGNTIYF
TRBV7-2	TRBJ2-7	CASSPGTGAYEQYF
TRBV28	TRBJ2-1	CAPGLALENSYNEQFF
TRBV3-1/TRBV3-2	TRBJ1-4	CASSQGGGMNEKLFF
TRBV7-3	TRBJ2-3	CASSGTSTSRTDTQYF
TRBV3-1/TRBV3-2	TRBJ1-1	CASRDPNTEAFF
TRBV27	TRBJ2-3	CASSSGQGTTDTQYF
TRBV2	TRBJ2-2	CASTGDVGELFF